The 7 T cell receptor beta chains given below trace back to one sample, sequenced in a study of cytomegalovirus exposure and HLA in healthy donors. The table came from immunoSEQ multiplex PCR; TCRdb's copy has only in-frame clones and leaves some out. The sample includes about 340,000 clones, 86% seen only once; the top ten take more than 0.8%. The sequenced sample was PBMCs. The receptors here all came from a woman aged 18-29 years in good health and CMV-seronegative.

This clone was counted a few times. V is TRBV5-1 and J is TRBJ2-7; TRBD2 might be the D (5 bases). V was trimmed by 4 bases and J by 5 bases, leaving 19 bases between them. This CDR3 region has 15 residues. From germline, CDR1 is SGHRS and CDR2 YFSETQ. Here the CDR3 reads CASSVRIPGGNEQYF. As DNA, the CDR3 is TGCGCCAGCAGCGTCCGGATCCCAGGAGGAAACGAGCAGTACTTC.

The gene calls are TRBV6-1 and TRBJ1-3, with 7 positions matching TRBD1. CDR3 length: 16 residues. V trimming: 4 bases; J trimming: 2 bases; junction bases outside the gene matches: 8. Germline lookup yields CDR1 MNHNS and CDR2 SASEGT. The CDR3 region has the DNA TGTGCCAGCAGTGCCACGGGACAGACCCCTGGAAACACCATATATTTT. Protein product: CASSATGQTPGNTIYF.

V gene TRBV12-1 combines with J gene TRBJ1-5; TRBD1 reflects the table's D call only, with no check against the DNA. TRBV12-1 is assigned pseudogene status. The CDR3 length is 15 residues. This chain's CDR3 is CASSSPGQGGQPQHF. The CDR3 DNA follows: TGTGCCAGCAGCTCCCCCGGACAGGGGGGTCAGCCCCAGCATTTT.

This clone was detected once. CDR3 DNA sequence: TGCAGCGTTGCGTTACGGGGGGACACTGAAGCTTTCTTT. It codes for CSVALRGDTEAFF. The chain uses TRBV29-1 and TRBJ1-1; a possible D gene is TRBD1 (5 bases). Trimming removed 4 bases at V and 3 bases at J, with 12 bases between. Germline CDR1 reads SQVTM; CDR2 reads ANQGSEA. The CDR3 covers 13 residues.

The CDR3 coding sequence is TGTGCCGGATCTAAGACAGGACACTACGAGCAGTACTTC. Amino acids: CAGSKTGHYEQYF. The chain employs TRBV2 and TRBJ2-7, with D tentatively TRBD1 (6 bases). The CDR3 has 13 residues. The germline V gene encodes CDR1 SNHLY and CDR2 FYNNEI. V lost 11 bases to trimming and J lost 3 bases, with 17 bases between them.

The chain uses TRBV14 and TRBJ2-2, with D hard to call. Germline CDR1 reads SGHDN; CDR2 reads FVKESK. This CDR3 spans 12 amino acids. Trimming left V 1 base short and J 8 bases short, with 5 bases between. CDR3 nucleotides: TGTGCCAGCAGCCAAGTCCTAGGGGAGCTGTTTTTT. Protein product: CASSQVLGELFF.

The chain joins TRBV9 to TRBJ2-5; perhaps TRBD2 as D (6 bases). This CDR3 comprises 15 residues. Germline CDR1 SGDLS, CDR2 YYNGEE. V was pared by 4 bases and J by 4 bases, with 17 bases between. The CDR3 region has the DNA TGTGCCAGCAGCCCCGGGAGCCTAGGAGGAGAGACCCAGTACTTC. Residues: CASSPGSLGGETQYF.